The 32 T cell receptor beta chains reported below all come from one sample, sequenced in a study of blood T cell repertoires in COVID-19. Produced via immunoSEQ multiplex PCR; TCRdb's table is partial and in-frame only. Of approximately 270,000 clones listed, 70% to 90% were seen once; the top ten hold under 4%. Sequencing was carried out using peripheral blood. The source of these receptors is a man between 18 and 29 years old with active or convalescent COVID-19.

The rearrangement joins TRBV9 to TRBJ2-5, with TRBD2 as a possible D gene (6 bases). The V and J ends lost 4 bases and 3 bases respectively, with 10 bases between them. The germline gives CDR1 SGDLS, CDR2 YYNGEE. The CDR3 extends over 13 amino acids. The CDR3 sequence is CASSPGLEETQYF. CDR3 nucleotides: TGTGCCAGCAGCCCGGGACTTGAAGAGACCCAGTACTTC.

The CDR3 reads CASSQLTLDTQYF. The CDR3 region has the DNA TGCGCCAGCAGCCAACTAACTTTGGATACGCAGTATTTT. This chain uses TRBV4-3 with TRBJ2-3; no reliable D call. V was cut by 2 bases and J by 6 bases, with 9 bases left in between. CDR1 and CDR2 from the germline V gene are LGHNA and YSLEER. The CDR3 contains 13 residues.

This clone came up a few times. The rearrangement uses TRBV3-1 (or the pseudogene TRBV3-2) and TRBJ2-1; TRBD2 matches at 9 bases. The germline gives CDR1 LGHDT, CDR2 YNNKEL (reference sequence). The ends lost 3 bases at V and 9 bases at J; junction bases unmatched: 9. This CDR3 is 15 amino acids long. The CDR3 reads CASSHLASGNPEQFF. CDR3 bases: TGTGCCAGCAGCCATTTGGCTAGCGGGAACCCTGAGCAGTTCTTC.

The chain is built from TRBV29-1 and TRBJ2-1, with D tentatively TRBD1 (5 bases). The CDR3 totals 13 residues. The V end was cut by 6 bases, the J end by 6 bases, with 15 bases between. Germline values: CDR1 SQVTM, CDR2 ANQGSEA. CDR3 nucleotide sequence: TGCAGCGTCGGACATACAAGGGGCAATGAGCAGTTCTTC. This translates into CSVGHTRGNEQFF.

V is TRBV7-2 and J is TRBJ2-5; 7 bases map to TRBD2. V dropped 4 bases and J dropped 7; count of bases not matched to a gene: 9. CDR1 and CDR2 from the germline V gene are SGHTA and FQGNSA. The CDR3 totals 14 residues. The CDR3 region is CASSSTTPGGTQYF. The CDR3 coding sequence is TGTGCCAGCAGCTCGACGACCCCGGGGGGGACCCAGTACTTC.

Concerning this clone itself: Other DNA sequences in the same sample also yield this CDR3. This sequence joins TRBV9 and TRBJ1-3; D gene ambiguous. The V and J ends lost 0 bases and 6 bases respectively, with 4 bases between them. The CDR3 consists of 12 residues. The germline V gene has CDR1 SGDLS and CDR2 YYNGEE. CDR3 region: CASSVGQNTIYF. The CDR3, as DNA: TGTGCCAGCAGCGTAGGGCAAAACACCATATATTTT.

This clone is a singleton in its sample. The chain carries TRBV27 and TRBJ1-1; 10 nucleotides align to TRBD1. The CDR3 extends over 14 amino acids. Germline V gene data show CDR1 as MNHEY and CDR2 as SMNVEV (reference sequence). J lost 5 bases, V lost 6 bases, and 6 bases had no gene match. This chain's CDR3 is CASSDRGRYTEAFF. The DNA for the CDR3 is TGTGCCAGCAGCGACAGGGGGCGGTATACTGAAGCTTTCTTT.

V is TRBV18 and J is TRBJ1-6; D not certain. Germline CDR1 is KGHSH and CDR2 is LQKENI. V lost 1 base and J 14 bases, leaving 12 bases between the germline ends. The CDR3 runs to 13 residues. The CDR3 here is CASSPRTDYALHF. CDR3 nucleotide sequence: TGTGCCAGCTCACCACGGACGGACTATGCCCTCCACTTT.

V usage is TRBV6-5 and J usage is TRBJ1-2; TRBD1 agrees at 11 bases. The germline V gene encodes CDR1 MNHEY and CDR2 SVGAGI. This CDR3 spans 14 amino acids. The J segment lost 8 bases and the V segment lost 6 bases, leaving 8 bases of the junction unmatched. CDR3 nucleotides: TGTGCCAGCAGACGCGGACAGGGGGCGCAAGGCTACACCTTC. Translation: CASRRGQGAQGYTF.

The gene calls are TRBV10-3 and TRBJ2-1; 7 bases fit TRBD2. The CDR3 runs 17 residues. Germline V gene lookup returns CDR1 ENHRY and CDR2 SYGVKD. After removal of 2 bases from V and 4 bases from J, the junction contained 11 bases not matched to a gene. Here the CDR3 DNA reads TGTGCCATCAGTGAGAGCCCGGGGGAAGCGGGGTACAATGAGCAGTTCTTC. This gives the protein CAISESPGEAGYNEQFF.

This clone occurred once. The chain links TRBV28 to TRBJ1-5, with D perhaps matching TRBD1 (5 bases). Germline CDR1 reads MDHEN; CDR2 reads SYDVKM. This CDR3 is built from 15 residues. The ends were cut back, 0 bases at V and 10 bases at J, with 16 bases in the middle. The CDR3 here is CASSLWGEVAAPQHF. CDR3 sequence (DNA): TGTGCCAGCAGTTTATGGGGGGAGGTCGCTGCCCCCCAGCATTTT.

This clone was observed once. The chain couples TRBV29-1 to TRBJ2-1, with TRBD2 identical over 12 bases. The J segment lost 1 base and the V segment lost 5 bases, leaving 6 bases of the junction unmatched. This CDR3 spans 16 amino acids. Per the germline V gene, CDR1 is SQVTM and CDR2 is ANQGSEA. CDR3 residues: CSVRTSGERSYNEQFF. In DNA form, the CDR3 reads TGCAGCGTTCGGACTAGCGGGGAAAGGTCCTACAATGAGCAGTTCTTC.

CDR3 loop: CASSQQAGVGNTIYF. The CDR3 DNA reads TGTGCCAGCAGCCAGCAGGCGGGGGTCGGAAACACCATATATTTT. This sequence joins TRBV5-6 and TRBJ1-3; D is perhaps TRBD1 (5 bases). The CDR3 contains 15 residues. The V end lost 4 bases, the J end lost 4 bases, and 15 bases lay between the germline ends. CDR1 and CDR2 from the germline V gene are SGHDT and YYEEEE.

This clone was seen once. The chain joins TRBV7-9 to TRBJ2-1; tentative D call: TRBD2 (5 bases). CDR3 length: 16 residues. V was trimmed by 2 bases and J by 9 bases, leaving 20 bases between them. Per the germline V gene, CDR1 is SEHNR and CDR2 is FQNEAQ (reference sequence). CDR3 sequence (DNA): TGTGCCAGCAGCTTAAGGGTGGGAGTGGTAGTTGCTGAGCAGTTCTTC. Its protein is CASSLRVGVVVAEQFF.

Details on this clone: The identical CDR3 is also encoded by other nucleotide sequences in the sample. The chain joins TRBV7-2 to TRBJ1-5; a possible D gene is TRBD1 (6 bases). V was trimmed by 1 base and J by 5 bases, leaving 6 bases between them. The CDR3 extends over 13 amino acids. Germline assignment: CDR1 SGHTA and CDR2 FQGNSA. CDR3 DNA: TGTGCCAGCAGCTTAGACAGGGATCAGCCCCAGCATTTT. Translation gives CASSLDRDQPQHF.

The chain couples TRBV7-2 to TRBJ2-7, with TRBD1 matching over 7 bases. The CDR3 spans 14 residues. Germline values: CDR1 SGHTA, CDR2 FQGNSA. Trimming at V came to 5 bases and at J to 1 base, leaving 5 bases not matched to a gene. CDR3 loop: CASSPGTESYEQYF. The CDR3 bases are TGTGCCAGCAGCCCCGGGACAGAATCCTACGAGCAGTACTTC.

The gene calls are TRBV19 and TRBJ1-5; possible D gene TRBD1, 6 bases. Trimming took 5 bases from V and 5 from J, leaving 19 bases between them. The CDR3 contains 16 residues. Germline V gene lookup returns CDR1 LNHDA and CDR2 SQIVND (reference sequence). CDR3 nucleotides: TGTGCCAGTAGTCCGGCCGGTAGGGGGTACGATCAGCCCCAGCATTTT. Translating it yields CASSPAGRGYDQPQHF.

This chain links TRBV28 with TRBJ2-5; D may be TRBD2 (6 bases). Germline values: CDR1 MDHEN, CDR2 SYDVKM. With 4 bases removed from V and 0 bases from J, the gap between germline ends came to 18 bases. The CDR3 has 17 amino acids. The CDR3 DNA reads TGTGCCAGCAGTTATCCTACTAGCCGTCTAGACCAAGAGACCCAGTACTTC. Translating it yields CASSYPTSRLDQETQYF.

The chain has TRBV4-1 and TRBJ1-1, with D possibly matching TRBD1 (6 bases). The CDR3 has 14 amino acids. Germline assignment: CDR1 MGHRA and CDR2 YSYEKL. V was cut by 0 bases and J by 8 bases, with 13 bases left in between. Here the CDR3 reads CASSQDPQGPEAFF. In nucleotides, the CDR3 is TGCGCCAGCAGCCAAGATCCACAGGGCCCAGAAGCTTTCTTT.

The chain is built from TRBV12-3 or TRBV12-4 and TRBJ1-5, with D unresolved. There are 13 residues in the CDR3. Between the trimmed V and J ends, which lost 3 bases and 4 bases, there was a span of 7 bases. The DNA for the CDR3 is TGTGCCAGCAGTTTGAGGAGAAATCAGCCCCAGCATTTT. Protein product: CASSLRRNQPQHF.

The chain is built from TRBV18 and TRBJ1-3; D is possibly TRBD1 (6 bases). The CDR3 sequence is 13 residues long. V was trimmed by 7 bases and J by 3 bases, leaving 10 bases between them. Germline CDR1 and CDR2: KGHSH and LQKENI. The CDR3 sequence: CASFPGVGNTIYF. The CDR3 DNA reads TGTGCCAGCTTCCCAGGGGTTGGAAACACCATATATTTT.

J is TRBJ1-3 and V is TRBV29-1; D might be TRBD1 (5 bases). Deletions cut 2 bases from V and 4 bases from J, with 9 bases between. Per germline, CDR1 SQVTM and CDR2 ANQGSEA. The CDR3 is 13 residues long. The CDR3 sequence: CSVEQGSGNTIYF. For the CDR3, the DNA is TGCAGCGTTGAACAGGGTTCGGGAAACACCATATATTTT.

CDR3 sequence: CASSSQRGGLYEQYF. The CDR3 nucleotides are TGTGCCAGCAGCTCCCAGCGGGGGGGCCTCTACGAGCAGTACTTC. The chain couples TRBV7-2 to TRBJ2-7, with 10 bases identical to TRBD2. J lost 3 bases, V lost 4 bases, and 6 bases had no gene match. The length of the CDR3 is 15 residues. The V gene's germline CDR1 is SGHTA and CDR2 FQGNSA.

This clone was recorded a few times. The V call is TRBV28, the J call TRBJ1-2; 7 bases are shared with TRBD1. This CDR3 is 14 amino acids long. V was clipped by 6 bases and J by 4 bases; unmatched bases: 8. Germline CDR1 is MDHEN and CDR2 is SYDVKM. DNA of the CDR3: TGTGCCAGCAGGGTCACAGGGGTTTTCTATGGCTACACCTTC. This codes for CASRVTGVFYGYTF.

The V call is TRBV10-3, the J call TRBJ1-1; no reliable D call. V was clipped by 2 bases and J by 6 bases, with 7 bases between them. Germline CDR1 is ENHRY and CDR2 is SYGVKD. This CDR3 is 12 amino acids long. CDR3 bases: TGTGCCATCAGTGAGGGCCGTTCTGAAGCTTTCTTT. It translates to CAISEGRSEAFF.

The chain joins TRBV5-1 to TRBJ1-2; D unresolved. Germline V gives CDR1 SGHRS, CDR2 YFSETQ. V was cut by 4 bases and J by 0 bases, with 10 bases left in between. This CDR3 is built from 14 residues. CDR3 nucleotides: TGCGCCAGCAGCAAAACCGGAGCTAACTATGGCTACACCTTC. Translating it yields CASSKTGANYGYTF.

The V and J genes are TRBV9 and TRBJ1-4; the D gene is possibly TRBD1 (6 bases). The CDR3 contains 15 residues. Germline V gives CDR1 SGDLS, CDR2 YYNGEE. Trimming cost V 3 bases and J 0 bases, with 9 bases left between them. The CDR3 DNA follows: TGTGCCAGCAGCGGGGACACCACAACTAATGAAAAACTGTTTTTT. Protein sequence: CASSGDTTTNEKLFF.

This clone was seen a handful of times. This chain uses TRBV9 with TRBJ1-1; D gene unclear. The CDR3 extends over 14 amino acids. Between the trimmed V and J ends, which lost 0 bases and 7 bases, there was a span of 13 bases. Germline CDR1 and CDR2: SGDLS and YYNGEE. For the CDR3, the DNA is TGTGCCAGCAGCGTAGAGAGTTTCGGTTATGAAGCTTTCTTT. Its translation is CASSVESFGYEAFF.

V is TRBV3-1 (or the pseudogene TRBV3-2) and J is TRBJ2-3; possible D gene TRBD2, 6 bases. This CDR3 has 15 residues. V was clipped by 4 bases and J by 0 bases, with 11 bases between them. Germline-derived CDR1 and CDR2 are LGHDT and YNNKEL (reference sequence). The CDR3 protein is CASSPGSGSTDTQYF. As DNA, the CDR3 is TGTGCCAGCAGCCCTGGGAGCGGGAGCACAGATACGCAGTATTTT.

This clone occurred once. The chain employs TRBV27 and TRBJ1-6; 9 bases are a match to TRBD1. The CDR3 consists of 16 residues. CDR1 and CDR2 from the germline V gene are MNHEY and SMNVEV (reference sequence). With V trimmed by 6 bases and J by 2 bases, 5 bases remained unmatched. The CDR3 DNA reads TGTGCCAGCAGCCTGACAGGGGGGACCTATAATTCACCCCTCCACTTT. It is translated as CASSLTGGTYNSPLHF.

The CDR3 coding sequence is TGTGCCAGCAGTTTAAGCAGGGTTAGCAATCAGCCCCAGCATTTT. Protein sequence: CASSLSRVSNQPQHF. V and J are TRBV27 and TRBJ1-5; a weak D match, TRBD1 (5 bases). The CDR3 runs to 15 residues. CDR1 is MNHEY, CDR2 SMNVEV, per germline (reference sequence). V was trimmed by 2 bases and J by 0 bases, leaving 8 bases between them.

The gene calls are TRBV4-3 and TRBJ2-5; perhaps TRBD1 as D (6 bases). Trimming pared 1 base from V and 5 bases from J, leaving 17 bases between. CDR3 length: 16 amino acids. Germline loops: CDR1 LGHNA, CDR2 YSLEER. The CDR3: CASSQGFQGKGETQYF. The CDR3 DNA follows: TGCGCCAGCAGCCAAGGTTTTCAGGGGAAAGGTGAGACCCAGTACTTC.